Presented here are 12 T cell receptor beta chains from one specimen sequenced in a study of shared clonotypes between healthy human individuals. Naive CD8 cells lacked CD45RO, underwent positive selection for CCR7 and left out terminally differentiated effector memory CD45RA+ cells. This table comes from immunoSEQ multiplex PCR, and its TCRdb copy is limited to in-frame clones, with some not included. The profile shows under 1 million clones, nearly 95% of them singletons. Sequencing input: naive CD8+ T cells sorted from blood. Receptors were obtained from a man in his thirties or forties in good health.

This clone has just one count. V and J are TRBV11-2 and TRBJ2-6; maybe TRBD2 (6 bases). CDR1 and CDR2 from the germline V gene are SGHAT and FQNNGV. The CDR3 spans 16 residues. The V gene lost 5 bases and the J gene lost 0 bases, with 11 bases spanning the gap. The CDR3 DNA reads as TGTGCCAGCAGCAGGAGGGCCTACTCTGGGGCCAACGTCCTGACTTTC. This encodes CASSRRAYSGANVLTF.

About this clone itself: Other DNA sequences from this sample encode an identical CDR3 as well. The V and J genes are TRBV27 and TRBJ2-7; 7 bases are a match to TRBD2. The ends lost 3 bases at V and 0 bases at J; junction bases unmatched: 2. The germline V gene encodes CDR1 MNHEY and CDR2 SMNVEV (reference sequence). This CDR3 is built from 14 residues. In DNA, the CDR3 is TGTGCCAGCAGTTTTGCTAGCGGCTCCTACGAGCAGTACTTC. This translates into CASSFASGSYEQYF.

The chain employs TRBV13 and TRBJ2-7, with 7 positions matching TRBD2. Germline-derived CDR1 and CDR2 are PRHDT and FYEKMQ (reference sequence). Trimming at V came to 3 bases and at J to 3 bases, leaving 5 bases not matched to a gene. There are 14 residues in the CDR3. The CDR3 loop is CASSFLERDYEQYF. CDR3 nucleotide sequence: TGTGCCAGCAGCTTCTTGGAGCGGGACTACGAGCAGTACTTC.

The CDR3 region has the DNA TGCGCCAGCAGCCCCACTTCTAGCGGGAGCTCGGAGACCCAGTACTTC. Amino acids: CASSPTSSGSSETQYF. The chain uses TRBV5-1 and TRBJ2-5; 10 positions agree with TRBD2. The junction had 11 bases not matched to a gene; V was cut back by 4 bases and J by 5 bases. Germline V gene lookup returns CDR1 SGHRS and CDR2 YFSETQ. This CDR3 region has 16 residues.

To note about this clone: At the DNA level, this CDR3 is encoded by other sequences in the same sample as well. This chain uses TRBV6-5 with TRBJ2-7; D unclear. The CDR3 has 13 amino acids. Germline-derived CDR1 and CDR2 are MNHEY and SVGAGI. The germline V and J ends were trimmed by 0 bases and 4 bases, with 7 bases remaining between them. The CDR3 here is CASSYSSSYEQYF. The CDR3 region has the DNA TGTGCCAGCAGTTACTCAAGTTCGTACGAGCAGTACTTC.

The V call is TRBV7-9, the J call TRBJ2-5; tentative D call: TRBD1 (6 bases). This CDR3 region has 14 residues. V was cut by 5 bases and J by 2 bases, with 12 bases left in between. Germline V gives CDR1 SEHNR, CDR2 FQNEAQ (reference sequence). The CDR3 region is CASSPDRNQETQYF. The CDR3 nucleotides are TGTGCCAGCAGCCCGGACAGAAATCAAGAGACCCAGTACTTC.

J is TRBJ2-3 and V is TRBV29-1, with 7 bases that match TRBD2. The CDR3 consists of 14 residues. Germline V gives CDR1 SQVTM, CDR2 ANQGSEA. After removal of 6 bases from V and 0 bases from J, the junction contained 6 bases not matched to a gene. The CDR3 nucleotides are TGCAGCGTGGAGCTAGCGGATAGCACAGATACGCAGTATTTT. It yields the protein CSVELADSTDTQYF.

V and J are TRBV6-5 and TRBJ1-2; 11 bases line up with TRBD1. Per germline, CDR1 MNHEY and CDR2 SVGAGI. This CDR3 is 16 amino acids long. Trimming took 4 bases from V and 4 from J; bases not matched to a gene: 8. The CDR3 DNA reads TGTGCCAGCAGTTGGGGACAGGGGGATCGAGGCTATGGCTACACCTTC. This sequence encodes CASSWGQGDRGYGYTF.

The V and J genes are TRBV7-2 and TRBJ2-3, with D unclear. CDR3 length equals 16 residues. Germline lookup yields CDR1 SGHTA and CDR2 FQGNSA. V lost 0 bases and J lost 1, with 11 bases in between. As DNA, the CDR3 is TGTGCCAGCAGCTTAGCTCTAGGGTGGGGCACAGATACGCAGTATTTT. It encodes CASSLALGWGTDTQYF. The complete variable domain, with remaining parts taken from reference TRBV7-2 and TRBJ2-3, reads GAGVSQSPSNKVTEKGKDVELRCDPISGHTALYWYRQSLGQGLEFLIYFQGNSAPDKSGLPSDRFSAERTGGSVSTLTIQRTQQEDSAVYLCASSLALGWGTDTQYFGPGTRLTVL.

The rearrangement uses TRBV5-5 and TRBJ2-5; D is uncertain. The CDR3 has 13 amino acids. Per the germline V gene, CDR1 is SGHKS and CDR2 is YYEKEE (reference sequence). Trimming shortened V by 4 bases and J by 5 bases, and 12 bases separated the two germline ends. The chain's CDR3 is CASSRIPIETQYF. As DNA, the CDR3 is TGTGCCAGCAGCCGAATCCCCATTGAGACCCAGTACTTC.

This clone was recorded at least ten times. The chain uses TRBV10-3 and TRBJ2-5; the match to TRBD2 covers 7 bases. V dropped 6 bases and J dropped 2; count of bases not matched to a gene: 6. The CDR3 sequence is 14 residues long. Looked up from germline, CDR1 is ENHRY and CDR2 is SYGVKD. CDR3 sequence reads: CAISESGTQETQYF. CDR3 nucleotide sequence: TGTGCCATCAGCGAGAGCGGGACGCAAGAGACCCAGTACTTC.

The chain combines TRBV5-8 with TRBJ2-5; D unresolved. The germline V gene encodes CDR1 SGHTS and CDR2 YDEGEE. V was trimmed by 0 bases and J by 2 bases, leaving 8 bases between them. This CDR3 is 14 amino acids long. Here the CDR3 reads CASSLADGQETQYF. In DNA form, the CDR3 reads TGTGCCAGCAGCTTGGCGGACGGACAAGAGACCCAGTACTTC.